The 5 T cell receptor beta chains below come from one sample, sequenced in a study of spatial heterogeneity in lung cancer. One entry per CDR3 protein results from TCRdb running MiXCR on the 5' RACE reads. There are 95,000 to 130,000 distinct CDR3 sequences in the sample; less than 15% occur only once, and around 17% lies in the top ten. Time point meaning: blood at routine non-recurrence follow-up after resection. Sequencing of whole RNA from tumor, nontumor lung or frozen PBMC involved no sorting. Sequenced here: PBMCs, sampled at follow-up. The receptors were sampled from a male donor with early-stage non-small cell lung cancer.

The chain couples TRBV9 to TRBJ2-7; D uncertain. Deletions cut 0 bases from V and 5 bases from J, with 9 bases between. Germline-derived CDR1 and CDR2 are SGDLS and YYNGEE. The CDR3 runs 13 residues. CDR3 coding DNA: TGTGCCAGCAGCGTAGAGATGGGCGACGAGCAGTACTTC. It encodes CASSVEMGDEQYF.

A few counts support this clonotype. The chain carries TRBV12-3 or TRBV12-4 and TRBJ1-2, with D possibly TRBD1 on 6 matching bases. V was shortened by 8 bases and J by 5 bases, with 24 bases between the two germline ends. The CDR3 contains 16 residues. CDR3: CASQKPGWTVAYGYTF. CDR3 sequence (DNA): TGTGCCAGCCAAAAACCGGGATGGACAGTCGCGTATGGCTACACCTTC.

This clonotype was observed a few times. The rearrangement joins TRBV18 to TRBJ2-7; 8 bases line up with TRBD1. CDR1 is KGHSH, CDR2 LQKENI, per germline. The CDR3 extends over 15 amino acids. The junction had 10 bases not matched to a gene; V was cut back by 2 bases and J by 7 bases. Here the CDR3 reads CASSPILGQGTEQYF. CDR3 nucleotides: TGTGCCAGCTCACCAATTCTAGGACAGGGAACGGAGCAGTACTTC.

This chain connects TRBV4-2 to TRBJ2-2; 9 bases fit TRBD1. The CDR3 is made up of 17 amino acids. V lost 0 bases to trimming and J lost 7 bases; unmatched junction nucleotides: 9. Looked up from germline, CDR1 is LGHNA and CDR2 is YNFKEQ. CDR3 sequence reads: CASSQDLGQGERGELFF. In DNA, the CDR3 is TGTGCCAGCAGCCAAGATCTGGGACAGGGAGAACGCGGGGAGCTGTTTTTT.

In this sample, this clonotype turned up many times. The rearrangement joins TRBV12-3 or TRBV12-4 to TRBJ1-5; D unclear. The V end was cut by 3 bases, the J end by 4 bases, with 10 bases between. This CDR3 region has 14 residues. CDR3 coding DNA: TGTGCCAGCAGTTTCTACACAGCTAATCAGCCCCAGCATTTT. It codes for CASSFYTANQPQHF.